A selection of T cell receptor beta chains follows, all from one sample in a study of regulatory T cells in long-lasting Graves disease. TCRdb independently ran MiXCR on the multiplex PCR reads; one entry per CDR3 protein. The data show roughly 360,000 distinct CDR3 sequences, approximately 25% seen once. Sequences were derived from peripheral blood mononuclear cells (PBMCs), sampled when the disease was refractory, from a patient treated with antithyroid drugs. Receptors originate from a woman between 40 and 50 years old with Graves disease. Each CDR3 is given with its conserved first and last residue. The D gene is left open where the match is weak. The size entry is marked missing in some rows and otherwise reads once, few, many or a size class.

NA	TRBV29-1	TRBJ2-1	14	TRBD2	TGCAGCTCCGTTGGGGGGGGGGCCTACAATGAGCAGTTCTTC	CSSVGGGAYNEQFF
NA	TRBV5-1	TRBJ2-2	16	TRBD1	TGCGCCAGCAGCTCGGGACAGGGAGCGAACACCGGGGAGCTGTTTTTT	CASSSGQGANTGELFF
many	TRBV20-1	TRBJ1-3	12	NA	TGCAGTGCTAGGGGGGATGGGAACACCATATATTTT	CSARGDGNTIYF
many	TRBV7-2	TRBJ2-7	15	TRBD1	TGTGCCAGCAGCGTCGGGACAGGGGGGGGCTACGAGCAGTACTTC	CASSVGTGGGYEQYF
many	TRBV12-3/TRBV12-4	TRBJ1-1	15	NA	TGTGCCAGCAGCTTCCCGGGGTTTATGAACACTGAAGCTTTCTTT	CASSFPGFMNTEAFF
many	TRBV28	TRBJ1-1	13	NA	TGTGCCAGCAGTTTATCACAGGGTCTTTGGGCTTTCTTT	CASSLSQGLWAFF
few	TRBV20-1	TRBJ1-5	15	NA	TGCAGTGCTGGCCGGACAGACTCTAGCAATCAGCCCCAGCATTTT	CSAGRTDSSNQPQHF
NA	TRBV11-2	TRBJ2-6	18	NA	TGTGCCAGCAGCTTCGAGAAGGACGTGGGGTCTGGGGCCAACGTCCTGACTTTC	CASSFEKDVGSGANVLTF
NA	TRBV20-1	TRBJ2-7	15	TRBD2	TGCAGTGCTAGTCTAAGCGGGAGAGTGCCCTACGAGCAGTACTTC	CSASLSGRVPYEQYF
many	TRBV20-1	TRBJ1-4	13	TRBD1	TGCAGTGCCGTCAGGGGGACATATGATCGACTGTTTTTT	CSAVRGTYDRLFF
few	TRBV6-5	TRBJ1-3	16	NA	TGTGCCAGCAGTTACCTTGGGGGAGTCTCTGGAAACACCATATATTTT	CASSYLGGVSGNTIYF
many	TRBV10-1	TRBJ1-1	15	NA	TGCGCCAGCAGTGAACCGGGAAGGAGACACACTGAAGCTTTCTTT	CASSEPGRRHTEAFF
NA	TRBV7-9	TRBJ1-2	15	NA	TGTGCCAGCAGCTTCGGGAAGGGCCCACACTATGGCTACACCTTC	CASSFGKGPHYGYTF
NA	TRBV30	TRBJ1-5	12	NA	TGTGCCGTTGACAGAGAGAATCAGCCCCAGCATTTT	CAVDRENQPQHF
few	TRBV9	TRBJ2-2	17	NA	TGTGCCAGCAGCCCAGTCGGGGCAGGGGCCGTCACCGGGGAGCTGTTTTTT	CASSPVGAGAVTGELFF
few	TRBV5-1	TRBJ2-7	14	NA	TGCGCCAGCAGCTTCTCGGCAGGCTCCTACGAGCAGTACTTC	CASSFSAGSYEQYF
NA	TRBV6-9	TRBJ2-2	17	NA	TGTGCCAGCAGTTATGTCGCCGGGAGCACGAACACCGGGGAGCTGTTTTTT	CASSYVAGSTNTGELFF
NA	TRBV28	TRBJ2-1	12	NA	TGTGCCAGCAGTTGGCGCTTGGGTATGGGGTTCTTC	CASSWRLGMGFF
NA	TRBV6-5	TRBJ2-5	16	NA	TGTGCCAGCAGTTCCACCGGGACAACAAAGAGGGAGACCCAGTACTTC	CASSSTGTTKRETQYF
many	TRBV20-1	TRBJ1-2	15	TRBD1	TGCAGTGCAACCACCACCACCCCAGGGGGGGATGGCTACACCTTC	CSATTTTPGGDGYTF
many	TRBV7-8	TRBJ2-5	15	TRBD1	TGTGCCAGCAGCAGACCGACAGGGGGCGTTGAGACCCAGTACTTC	CASSRPTGGVETQYF
many	TRBV5-1	TRBJ2-2	14	NA	TGCGCCAGCAGCGGGAGCACGAACACCGGGGAGCTGTTTTTT	CASSGSTNTGELFF
NA	TRBV6-5	TRBJ2-5	14	NA	TGTGCCAGCAGTTACTCGGACAGCCAAGAGACCCAGTACTTC	CASSYSDSQETQYF
many	TRBV7-8	TRBJ2-4	13	TRBD1	TGTGCCAGCAGCTTTAATCTGGGGACAGGGGAGTACTTC	CASSFNLGTGEYF
NA	TRBV25-1	TRBJ2-7	11	NA	TGTGCCAGCAGTGAAGGCGGGGCGCAGTACTTC	CASSEGGAQYF
few	TRBV30	TRBJ1-1	17	NA	TGTGCCTGGAGCCTTTTGTCGGGACGCACAATGAACACTGAAGCTTTCTTT	CAWSLLSGRTMNTEAFF
many	TRBV5-1	TRBJ2-7	15	TRBD1	TGCGCCAGCAGCTTGGGGGACAGGGGAGTTACCGAGCAGTACTTC	CASSLGDRGVTEQYF
few	TRBV28	TRBJ1-2	12	NA	TGTGCCAGCAGTCTGACGGATTATGGCTACACCTTC	CASSLTDYGYTF
many	TRBV12-3/TRBV12-4	TRBJ2-1	15	TRBD2	TGTGCCAGCAGTTTAGGGGGGGAGGGCTACAATGAGCAGTTCTTC	CASSLGGEGYNEQFF
many	TRBV2	TRBJ2-2	14	NA	TGTGCCAGCAGTGAAGGCGCGGCCGCGGCGAAGCTGTTTTTT	CASSEGAAAAKLFF
few	TRBV24-1	TRBJ1-5	17	TRBD1	TGTGCCACCAGTGAAGGGACAGGGGCATCTAGGGATCAGCCCCAGCATTTT	CATSEGTGASRDQPQHF
NA	TRBV14	TRBJ2-7	17	TRBD1	TGTGCCAGCTCACGGGACAGGGGGCCCCACCTCTCCTACGAGCAGTACTTC	CASSRDRGPHLSYEQYF
many	TRBV11-2	TRBJ2-7	14	NA	TGTGCCAGCACCCGGGGTCGCGGCTCCTACGAGCAGTACTTC	CASTRGRGSYEQYF
few	TRBV7-9	TRBJ2-1	12	TRBD1	TGTGCCAGCAGCCGACAGGGACCTGAGCAGTTCTTC	CASSRQGPEQFF
many	TRBV27	TRBJ1-1	14	NA	TGTGCCAGCAGTTTAGCAGGTGCTAACACTGAAGCTTTCTTT	CASSLAGANTEAFF
NA	TRBV7-2	TRBJ1-3	16	NA	TGTGCCAGCAGCTCCTCTGACATACTCTCTGGAAACACCATATATTTT	CASSSSDILSGNTIYF
NA	TRBV7-9	TRBJ2-2	16	NA	TGTGCCAGCAGCTTAGTACGGATGGGCCCCACCGGGGAGCTGTTTTTT	CASSLVRMGPTGELFF
many	TRBV2	TRBJ2-1	15	TRBD2	TGTGCCAGCAGTGGCATAGTAGCGGGAGGTCATGAGCAGTTCTTC	CASSGIVAGGHEQFF
NA	TRBV20-1	TRBJ2-1	16	TRBD2	TGCAGTGCTCAGGGACTAGCGGGAGGGCCCTCCAATGAGCAGTTCTTC	CSAQGLAGGPSNEQFF
many	TRBV27	TRBJ1-2	18	NA	TGTGCCAGCAGTTTATCGGGGATAGGGTTTGGGTCTAACTATGGCTACACCTTC	CASSLSGIGFGSNYGYTF
many	TRBV28	TRBJ2-5	14	TRBD1	TGTGCCAGCAGCCGGGACAGGGGGCGAGAGACCCAGTACTTC	CASSRDRGRETQYF
NA	TRBV3-1	TRBJ2-5	18	TRBD2	TGTGCCAGCAGCCAAGAGGGGCATCGACTAGCGGGACAAGAGACCCAGTACTTC	CASSQEGHRLAGQETQYF
many	TRBV12-3/TRBV12-4	TRBJ2-5	15	NA	TGTGCCAGCAGTTACAGTCGAGGAAGATTGGAGACCCAGTACTTC	CASSYSRGRLETQYF
NA	TRBV20-1	TRBJ1-5	12	NA	TGCAGTGCTAGCCCGGGAGGCCAGCCCCAGCATTTT	CSASPGGQPQHF
few	TRBV13	TRBJ2-4	20	TRBD2	TGTGCCAGCAGCCTACCCCCGGGACTAGCGCCCCGAGAAGCCAAAAACATTCAGTACTTC	CASSLPPGLAPREAKNIQYF
few	TRBV29-1	TRBJ2-7	13	TRBD1	TGCAGCGCTACCGGGACAGGGTTCATCGAGCAGTACTTC	CSATGTGFIEQYF
once	TRBV4-1	TRBJ2-5	15	NA	TGCGCCAGCAGCCAAGAAAGTGCGGGACAAGAGACCCAGTACTTC	CASSQESAGQETQYF
NA	TRBV29-1	TRBJ1-2	17	TRBD1	TGCAGCGCCCTCCTAGGGGGACAGGGGGACAACCCATATGGCTACACCTTC	CSALLGGQGDNPYGYTF
many	TRBV28	TRBJ2-2	15	NA	TGTGCCAGCAGTTTCCCGGGGTCGAACACCGGGGAGCTGTTTTTT	CASSFPGSNTGELFF
many	TRBV27	TRBJ2-7	13	NA	TGTGCCAGCAGTTTTGGAACTGATTACGAGCAGTACTTC	CASSFGTDYEQYF
few	TRBV6-2/TRBV6-3	TRBJ1-1	16	TRBD1	TGTGCCAGCAGTTACGTAGGACAGGCAAAGAACACTGAAGCTTTCTTT	CASSYVGQAKNTEAFF
many	TRBV29-1	TRBJ2-7	13	TRBD1	TGCAGCGTTGGAACAGGGGTTTTTTACGAGCAGTACTTC	CSVGTGVFYEQYF